The sequence of this T cell receptor (beta chain) was determined in a study of cytomegalovirus exposure and HLA in healthy donors. At the level of the study: HLA-typed donors were the source of approximately 86 million unique TCRs held in an early data release. Study conclusions and caveats: Most subjects had HLA-A and HLA-B alleles reportedly predicted accurately by TCR beta sequences. High sensitivity and specificity were reportedly achieved when the classifier diagnosed cytomegalovirus status.

Use of 60 Vbeta and 13 Jbeta primers characterized the PCR. The table came from immunoSEQ multiplex PCR; TCRdb's copy has only in-frame clones and leaves some out. The sample includes 200,000 to 250,000 clones. A word on this clone: Its antigen is not identified.

The source of this sequence is a woman aged 25 to 39 in good health and CMV-seropositive. The sample taken for sequencing was PBMCs.

In DNA form, the CDR3 reads TGTGCCAGCAGCCTAACCGGGACACTAAGTACCGGGGAGCTGTTTTTT. Amino acids: CASSLTGTLSTGELFF. The J gene is TRBJ2-2, the V gene TRBV7-9, with D perhaps matching TRBD1 (6 bases). The CDR3 extends over 16 amino acids. Trimming left V 5 bases short and J 5 bases short, with 18 bases between. CDR1 and CDR2 from the germline V gene are SEHNR and FQNEAQ (reference sequence).